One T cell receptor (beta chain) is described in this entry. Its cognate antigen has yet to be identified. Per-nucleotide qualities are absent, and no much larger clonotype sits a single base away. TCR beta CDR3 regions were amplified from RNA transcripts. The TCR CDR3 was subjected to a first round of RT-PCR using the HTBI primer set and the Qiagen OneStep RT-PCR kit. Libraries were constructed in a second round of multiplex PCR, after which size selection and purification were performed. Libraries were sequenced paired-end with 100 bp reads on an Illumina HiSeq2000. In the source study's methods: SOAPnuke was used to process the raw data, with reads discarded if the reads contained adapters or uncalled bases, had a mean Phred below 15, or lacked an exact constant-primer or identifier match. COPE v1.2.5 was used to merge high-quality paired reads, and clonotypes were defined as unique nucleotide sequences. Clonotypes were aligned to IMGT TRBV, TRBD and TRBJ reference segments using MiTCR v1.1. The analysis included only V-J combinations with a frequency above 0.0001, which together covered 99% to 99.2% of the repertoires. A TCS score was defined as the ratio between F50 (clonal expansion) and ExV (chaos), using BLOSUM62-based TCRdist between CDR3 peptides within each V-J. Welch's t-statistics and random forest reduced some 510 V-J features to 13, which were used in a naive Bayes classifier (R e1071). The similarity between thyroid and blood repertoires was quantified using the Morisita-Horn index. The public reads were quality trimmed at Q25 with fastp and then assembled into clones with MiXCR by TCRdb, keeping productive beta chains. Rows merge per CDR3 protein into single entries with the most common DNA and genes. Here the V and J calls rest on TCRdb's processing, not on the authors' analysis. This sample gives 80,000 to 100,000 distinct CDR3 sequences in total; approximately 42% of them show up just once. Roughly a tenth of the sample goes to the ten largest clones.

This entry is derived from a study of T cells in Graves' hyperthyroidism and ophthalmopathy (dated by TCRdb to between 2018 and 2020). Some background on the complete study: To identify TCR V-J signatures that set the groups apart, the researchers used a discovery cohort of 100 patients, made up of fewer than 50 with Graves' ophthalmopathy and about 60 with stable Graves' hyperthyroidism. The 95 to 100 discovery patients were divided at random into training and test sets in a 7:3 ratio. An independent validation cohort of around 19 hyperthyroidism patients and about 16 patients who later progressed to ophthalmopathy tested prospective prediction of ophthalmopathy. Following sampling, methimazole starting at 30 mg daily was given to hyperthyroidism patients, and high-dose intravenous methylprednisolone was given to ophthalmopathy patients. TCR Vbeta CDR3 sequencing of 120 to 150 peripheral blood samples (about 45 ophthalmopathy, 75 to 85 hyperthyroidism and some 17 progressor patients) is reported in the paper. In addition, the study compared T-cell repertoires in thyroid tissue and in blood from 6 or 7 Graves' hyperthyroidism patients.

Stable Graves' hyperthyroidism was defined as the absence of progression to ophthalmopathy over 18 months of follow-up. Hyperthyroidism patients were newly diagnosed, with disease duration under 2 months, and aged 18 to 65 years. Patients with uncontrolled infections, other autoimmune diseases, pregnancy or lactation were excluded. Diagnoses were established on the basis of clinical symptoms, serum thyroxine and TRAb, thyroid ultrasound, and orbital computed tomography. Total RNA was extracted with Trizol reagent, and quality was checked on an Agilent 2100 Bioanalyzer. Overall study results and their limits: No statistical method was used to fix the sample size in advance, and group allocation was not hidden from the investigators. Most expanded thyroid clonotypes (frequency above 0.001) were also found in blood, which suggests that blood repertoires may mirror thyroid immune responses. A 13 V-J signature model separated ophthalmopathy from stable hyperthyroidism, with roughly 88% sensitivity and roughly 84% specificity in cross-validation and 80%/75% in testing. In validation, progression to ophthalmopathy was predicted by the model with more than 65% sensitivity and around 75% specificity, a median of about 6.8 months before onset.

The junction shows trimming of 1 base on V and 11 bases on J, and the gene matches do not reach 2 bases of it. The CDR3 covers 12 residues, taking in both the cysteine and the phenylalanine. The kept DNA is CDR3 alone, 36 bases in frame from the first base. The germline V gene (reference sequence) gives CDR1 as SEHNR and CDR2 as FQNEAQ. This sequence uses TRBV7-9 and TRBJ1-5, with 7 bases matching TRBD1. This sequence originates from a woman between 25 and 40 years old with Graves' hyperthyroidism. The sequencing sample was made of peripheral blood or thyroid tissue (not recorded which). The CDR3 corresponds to CASSLEDRTQHF. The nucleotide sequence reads TGTGCCAGCAGCTTAGAGGACAGGACCCAGCATTTT.